The source of this TCR beta chain is a study of T cell repertoires in cytomegalovirus infection. Study as a whole: Public TCR beta signatures provided an indication of both CMV infection and a matching HLA type. Whole-study findings and limits: Carriage of CMV together with the relevant HLA was identifiable through cumulative public TCR beta family frequency. HLA-C-restricted TCR beta clonotypes specific for CMV led the ex vivo response.

This clonotype was observed many times. Its antigen remains unknown. Germline CDR1 reads SQVTM; CDR2 reads ANQGSEA. The CDR3 consists of 14 residues. V lost 6 bases, J lost 2 bases, and 2 bases stayed unmatched. One entry per CDR3 protein results from TCRdb running MiXCR on the reads. The sample includes more than 150,000 distinct CDR3 sequences, roughly 17% of them seen just once. The sequencing sample was made of CD8+ T cells from PBMCs. This TCR was recovered from a human donor in good health (CMV status not recorded). Some clones in this sample may be carry-over from other donors' samples. The chain uses TRBV29-1 and TRBJ2-1, with TRBD2 matching 12 bases. CDR3 sequence (DNA): TGCAGCGTAGCTAGCGGGGGGGCCTACAATGAGCAGTTCTTC. Residues: CSVASGGAYNEQFF.